These 23 T cell receptor beta chains were sequenced from one sample in a study of blood T cell repertoires in COVID-19 (dated by TCRdb to 2019 to 2021). Library prep was done by the immunoSEQ multiplex PCR assay. In TCRdb, the immuneACCESS table is reduced to in-frame sequences with V and J assigned. These tables do not hold every clone; where another copy was compared, an unresolved V gene accounts for under half, and the others remain unexplained. The sample yields 75,000 to 95,000 clones; roughly 87% were counted once. Of the sample, about 5.2% falls within the top ten clones. The sample consisted of peripheral blood. The receptors here all came from a man in his fifties or sixties with acute or convalescent COVID-19.

V and J are TRBV10-3 and TRBJ1-3; 8 nucleotides line up with TRBD1. This CDR3 has 15 amino acids. V shed 4 bases and J 5 bases; nucleotides not matched to a gene: 7. CDR1 and CDR2 (germline): ENHRY, SYGVKD. CDR3 loop: CAISGVGTGRNTIYF. CDR3 DNA sequence: TGTGCCATCAGTGGAGTCGGGACAGGACGAAACACCATATATTTT.

The chain has TRBV19 and TRBJ2-7, with 7 bases that match TRBD2. Germline V lookup: CDR1 LNHDA, CDR2 SQIVND (reference sequence). This CDR3 has 14 residues. V shed 3 bases, J shed 6 bases, and the junction held 8 bases outside the gene matches. The CDR3 loop reads CASSIGGSAGEQYF. CDR3 bases: TGTGCCAGTAGTATTGGCGGGAGTGCTGGCGAGCAGTACTTC.

The chain employs TRBV6-1 and TRBJ1-2; D unresolved. Germline assignment: CDR1 MNHNS and CDR2 SASEGT. The CDR3 loop spans 13 amino acids. V lost 3 bases, J lost 8 bases, and 13 bases lay in between. CDR3 coding DNA: TGTGCCAGCAGTGATCAAAACAGTGGGGGCTACACCTTC. Its protein is CASSDQNSGGYTF.

This chain uses TRBV24-1 with TRBJ1-1, with 7 bases that match TRBD1. The CDR3 spans 12 residues. J lost 7 bases, V lost 7 bases, and 5 bases had no gene match. Germline V lookup: CDR1 KGHDR, CDR2 SFDVKD. The CDR3 loop is CATRRGDSEAFF. Written as DNA, the CDR3 is TGTGCCACCAGGAGGGGGGACAGTGAAGCTTTCTTT.

The chain links TRBV7-9 to TRBJ2-6; TRBD2 agrees at 8 bases. Unmatched junction bases numbered 12, after V lost 5 bases and J lost 0 bases. This CDR3 spans 19 amino acids. Germline CDR1 and CDR2: SEHNR and FQNEAQ (reference sequence). The CDR3 loop reads CASSRSGGGYSSGANVLTF. CDR3 nucleotide sequence: TGTGCCAGCAGCCGATCGGGCGGGGGGTACAGCTCTGGGGCCAACGTCCTGACTTTC.

This clone was recorded only once. The chain links TRBV7-9 to TRBJ1-1; D is perhaps TRBD1 (6 bases). V lost 5 bases to trimming and J lost 11 bases, with 18 bases between them. There are 13 residues in the CDR3. Looked up from germline, CDR1 is SEHNR and CDR2 is FQNEAQ (reference sequence). The CDR3 reads CASSPQGTVEAFF. CDR3 in DNA: TGTGCCAGCAGCCCACAGGGTACGGTGGAGGCTTTCTTT.

This chain links TRBV6-5 with TRBJ1-1; D remains ambiguous. There are 14 residues in the CDR3. Germline assignment: CDR1 MNHEY and CDR2 SVGAGI. Trimming cost V 6 bases and J 11 bases, with 22 bases left between them. The CDR3 region has the DNA TGTGCCAGCAGGAGGTCCCAATCTCCCCTACTCGCTTTCTTT. It encodes CASRRSQSPLLAFF.

The CDR3 DNA follows: TGTGCCAGCAGTGAAGAGTTGTCGAGAGCTGAAGCTTTCTTT. This codes for CASSEELSRAEAFF. The chain employs TRBV2 and TRBJ1-1; the D is unclear. V dropped 1 base and J dropped 6 bases, with 12 bases sitting between them. Looked up from germline, CDR1 is SNHLY and CDR2 is FYNNEI. The CDR3 contains 14 residues.

This sequence joins TRBV11-1 and TRBJ2-2; 11 nucleotides match TRBD2. Losses at the gene ends were 3 bases for V and 1 base for J; bases not matched to a gene: 1. The CDR3 sequence is 16 residues long. Per the germline V gene, CDR1 is SGHAT and CDR2 is FQDESV (reference sequence). The CDR3 DNA follows: TGTGCCAGCAGCTTGCTAGCGGGGGGGAACACCGGGGAGCTGTTTTTT. Translation: CASSLLAGGNTGELFF.

The gene calls are TRBV28 and TRBJ1-6, with D maybe TRBD1 (6 bases). Germline-derived CDR1 and CDR2 are MDHEN and SYDVKM. Trimming took 2 bases from V and 4 from J, leaving 9 bases between them. The CDR3 loop spans 15 amino acids. CDR3 sequence (DNA): TGTGCCAGCAGTTTACCGGGACATTATAATTCACCCCTCCACTTT. It specifies CASSLPGHYNSPLHF. Together with reference TRBV28 and TRBJ1-6, the CDR3 gives the full variable domain: DVKVTQSSRYLVKRTGEKVFLECVQDMDHENMFWYRQDPGLGLRLIYFSYDVKMKEKGDIPEGYSVSREKKERFSLILESASTNQTSMYLCASSLPGHYNSPLHFGNGTRLTVT.

J is TRBJ1-1 and V is TRBV11-2; unclear D gene. With 5 bases removed from V and 5 bases from J, the gap between germline ends came to 15 bases. Germline loops: CDR1 SGHAT, CDR2 FQNNGV. The CDR3 runs to 14 residues. CDR3 protein: CASSPEWWRTEAFF. Here the CDR3 DNA reads TGTGCCAGCAGCCCAGAGTGGTGGAGGACTGAAGCTTTCTTT.

This CDR3 reads CASSGRQGITNEKLFF. CDR3 sequence (DNA): TGTGCCAGCAGCGGAAGACAGGGAATAACTAATGAAAAACTGTTTTTT. The chain employs TRBV11-2 and TRBJ1-4; the match to TRBD1 covers 7 bases. With 5 bases clipped from V and 1 base from J, the junction kept 7 bases outside the gene matches. The CDR3 sequence is 16 residues long. Germline V gives CDR1 SGHAT, CDR2 FQNNGV.

The chain combines TRBV2 with TRBJ1-1; D gene unclear. The CDR3 runs to 13 residues. Germline loops: CDR1 SNHLY, CDR2 FYNNEI. V lost 2 bases and J lost 5, with 9 bases in between. The CDR3 DNA reads TGTGCCAGCAGTGAACGTGGAGTGACTGAAGCTTTCTTT. The encoded protein is CASSERGVTEAFF.

This chain joins TRBV5-4 and TRBJ2-7; D not resolved. CDR3 length: 17 residues. Germline loops: CDR1 SGHNT, CDR2 YYREEE (reference sequence). V gave up 0 bases and J gave up 0 bases, with 16 bases separating them. The CDR3 is CASSLGSDGLSSYEQYF. CDR3 nucleotide sequence: TGTGCCAGCAGCTTGGGGAGTGACGGTCTAAGCTCCTACGAGCAGTACTTC.

The rearrangement links TRBV10-3 to TRBJ2-7, with D perhaps matching TRBD1 (6 bases). This CDR3 has 14 residues. The germline V gene has CDR1 ENHRY and CDR2 SYGVKD. Trimming took 8 bases from V and 2 from J, leaving 16 bases between them. In nucleotides, the CDR3 is TGTGCCATCGGTGCACAGGGACCCACCTACGAGCAGTACTTC. Its protein is CAIGAQGPTYEQYF.

The J gene is TRBJ2-1, the V gene TRBV6-2 or TRBV6-3; D is possibly TRBD1 (5 bases). This CDR3 region has 12 residues. V gave up 5 bases and J gave up 5 bases, with 7 bases separating them. CDR1 is MNHEY and CDR2 is SVGEGT in the germline V gene. The CDR3 DNA is TGTGCCAGCAGTAAACAGGACAATGAGCAGTTCTTC. Its protein product is CASSKQDNEQFF.

This clone was seen a single time. The chain uses TRBV7-9 and TRBJ2-3; TRBD2 matches 10 bases. The CDR3 spans 17 residues. CDR1 and CDR2 (germline): SEHNR, FQNEAQ (reference sequence). With V trimmed by 1 base and J by 0 bases, 4 bases remained unmatched. CDR3 DNA sequence: TGTGCCAGCAGCTTAGAAATAGCGGGGGGTAGCACAGATACGCAGTATTTT. The encoded protein is CASSLEIAGGSTDTQYF.

This clone was picked up a small number of times. The V call is TRBV3-1 (or the pseudogene TRBV3-2), the J call TRBJ2-4; possibly TRBD2 for D (6 bases). Germline V CDR1 and CDR2: LGHDT, YNNKEL (reference sequence). V dropped 0 bases and J dropped 6 bases, with 12 bases sitting between them. The CDR3 contains 15 residues. CDR3 sequence (DNA): TGTGCCAGCAGCCAAGAAACTGGGGGGAGAAACATTCAGTACTTC. As protein: CASSQETGGRNIQYF.

The V and J genes are TRBV21-1 and TRBJ2-5; the table assigns TRBD1, which was not confirmed against the DNA. TRBV21-1 is annotated as a pseudogene. The CDR3 has 17 residues. The CDR3 region is CASSKQGQGIRWETQYF. CDR3 in DNA: TGTGCCAGCAGCAAGCAGGGACAGGGGATTAGGTGGGAGACCCAGTACTTC.

The V and J genes are TRBV9 and TRBJ2-7; 10 nucleotides agree with TRBD1. CDR3 length: 15 residues. V lost 4 bases, J lost 6 bases, and 10 bases stayed unmatched. The germline CDR1 and CDR2 sequences are SGDLS and YYNGEE. In nucleotides, the CDR3 is TGTGCCAGCAGCCCCGGGACAGGGGCCTCCCCCGAGCAGTACTTC. It yields the protein CASSPGTGASPEQYF.

The genes are TRBV10-2 and TRBJ2-5; D remains ambiguous. Germline loops: CDR1 WSHSY, CDR2 SAAADI. This CDR3 comprises 13 residues. V shed 3 bases and J shed 4 bases, with 9 bases lying between them. CDR3 nucleotide sequence: TGCGCCAGCAGTGAAACATTAAGAGAGACCCAGTACTTC. Its translation is CASSETLRETQYF.

The chain employs TRBV29-1 and TRBJ2-1; 8 bases map to TRBD2. The CDR3 consists of 17 residues. From germline, CDR1 is SQVTM and CDR2 ANQGSEA. The J segment lost 0 bases and the V segment lost 1 base, leaving 8 bases of the junction unmatched. In DNA, the CDR3 is TGCAGCGTTGAAGGCCCCCTGGCGGGGGGCTCCTACAATGAGCAGTTCTTC. Residues: CSVEGPLAGGSYNEQFF.

V gene TRBV6-5 combines with J gene TRBJ1-2; maybe TRBD1 (6 bases). Trimming pared 6 bases from V and 7 bases from J, leaving 21 bases between. CDR1 and CDR2 (germline): MNHEY, SVGAGI. This CDR3 comprises 15 residues. This CDR3 is CASRPPQTGGGGYTF. Written as DNA, the CDR3 is TGTGCCAGCAGACCTCCTCAGACAGGTGGAGGTGGCTACACCTTC.